The TCR beta chain under discussion was sequenced for a study of T cells in Graves' hyperthyroidism and ophthalmopathy. Study results and limitations: A model of 13 V-J features distinguished ophthalmopathy from stable hyperthyroidism. Blood also contained most expanded thyroid clonotypes above 0.001.

TCR beta CDR3 region amplification was performed from RNA transcripts. In the first-round RT-PCR of the TCR CDR3, the HTBI primer set was used. MiXCR was run by TCRdb on the multiplex PCR reads, yielding one entry per CDR3 protein. Of more than 550,000 distinct CDR3 sequences in the sample, 45% were seen once. Germline CDR1 is SGHTA and CDR2 is FQGNSA. The CDR3 is 15 residues long. V was pared by 6 bases and J by 1 base, with 8 bases of the junction left unmatched. This clonotype was counted ten times or more. Its antigen is unidentified. The V gene is TRBV7-2, the J gene TRBJ2-7; 8 nucleotides match TRBD2. The sequence was obtained from an adult man with Graves' disease, either hyperthyroidism or ophthalmopathy (not recorded which). Sequences were obtained from peripheral blood or thyroid tissue (not recorded which). The CDR3, as DNA: TGTGCCAGCAGTCACCGGAGCGGGAGTTCCTACGAGCAGTACTTC. Translating it yields CASSHRSGSSYEQYF.